These 2 T cell receptor beta chains came from one sample sequenced in a study of radiation and T cells in renal cell carcinoma. The time point denotes: baseline pretreatment blood. Treatment given: 15 Gy SBRT to primary tumor, nephrectomy 4 weeks later. Clones were sequenced by immunoSEQ multiplex PCR, and TCRdb holds only the in-frame ones, with some missing. Of 150,000 or so clones listed, roughly 88% are singletons. The sequences come from blood, collected from a patient whose treatment included radiotherapy and nephrectomy. The receptor source for this set is a woman aged 45-59 years with renal cell carcinoma.

The chain links TRBV19 to TRBJ2-7; 8 positions match TRBD1. Germline V gene lookup returns CDR1 LNHDA and CDR2 SQIVND (reference sequence). The J segment lost 3 bases and the V segment lost 5 bases, leaving 0 bases of the junction unmatched. This CDR3 region has 12 residues. The CDR3, as DNA: TGTGCCAGTAGTGGACAGGGCTACGAGCAGTACTTC. As protein: CASSGQGYEQYF.

V usage is TRBV19 and J usage is TRBJ2-3, with TRBD2 matching 10 bases. The CDR3 is 16 amino acids. V shed 6 bases, J shed 4 bases, and the junction held 10 bases outside the gene matches. Germline assignment: CDR1 LNHDA and CDR2 SQIVND (reference sequence). The CDR3 DNA follows: TGTGCCAGTAGGGGGCCTAGCGGGGGCCGTCCAGATACGCAGTATTTT. This sequence encodes CASRGPSGGRPDTQYF. Together with reference TRBV19 and TRBJ2-3, the CDR3 gives the full variable domain: DGGITQSPKYLFRKEGQNVTLSCEQNLNHDAMYWYRQDPGQGLRLIYYSQIVNDFQKGDIAEGYSVSREKKESFPLTVTSAQKNPTAFYLCASRGPSGGRPDTQYFGPGTRLTVL.